This TCR beta chain was sequenced in a study of CD8+ T cells in alopecia areata. Sample treatment: oral pan-JAK inhibitor, 5-10 mg twice daily. As part of sample collection, lesional scalp punch biopsies and peripheral blood were taken from alopecia areata patients. The sorting of PBMCs gave CD4+ and CD8+ T cells. The authors extracted RNA and reverse transcribed it into cDNA as the sequencing template. TCRdb's copy holds only in-frame clones and misses some; the assay was immunoSEQ multiplex PCR. The data contain hundreds of thousands of clones, 35% to 40% of them seen just once; the ten biggest clones take up under 0.55%. Comment on this clone: Antigen unknown.

Findings and caveats of the study: The study found that many expanded lesional clones persisted in scalp and blood during tofacitinib. Scalp sequencing also captures normal skin's resident alphabeta T cells.

The germline CDR1 and CDR2 sequences are MNHEY and SMNVEV (reference sequence). The CDR3 totals 15 residues. V lost 4 bases and J 4 bases, leaving 14 bases between the germline ends. This receptor was taken from a human donor with alopecia areata. The J gene is TRBJ1-5, the V gene TRBV27; D gene ambiguous. The starting material was CD4+ T cells sorted from blood, obtained at roughly week 30, from a patient treated with tofacitinib. CDR3 loop: CASSSLLSGNQPQHF. In nucleotides, the CDR3 is TGTGCCAGCAGTTCTCTCCTAAGTGGTAATCAGCCCCAGCATTTT.